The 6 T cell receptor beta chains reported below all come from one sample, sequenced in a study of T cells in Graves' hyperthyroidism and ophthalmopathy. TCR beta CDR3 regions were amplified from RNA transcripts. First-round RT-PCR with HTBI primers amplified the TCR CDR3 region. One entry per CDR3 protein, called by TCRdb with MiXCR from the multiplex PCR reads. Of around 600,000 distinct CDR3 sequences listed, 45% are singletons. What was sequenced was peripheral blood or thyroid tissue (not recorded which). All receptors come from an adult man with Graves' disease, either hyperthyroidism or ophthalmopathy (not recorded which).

The CDR3 bases are TGTGCCAGCTCACGAGGGACAGGACGTCTTGTTTACTATGGCTACACCTTC. It yields the protein CASSRGTGRLVYYGYTF. The rearrangement joins TRBV6-5 to TRBJ1-2; 8 nucleotides agree with TRBD1. V trimming: 8 bases; J trimming: 3 bases; junction bases outside the gene matches: 17. Germline V gene lookup returns CDR1 MNHEY and CDR2 SVGAGI. The CDR3 sequence is 17 residues long.

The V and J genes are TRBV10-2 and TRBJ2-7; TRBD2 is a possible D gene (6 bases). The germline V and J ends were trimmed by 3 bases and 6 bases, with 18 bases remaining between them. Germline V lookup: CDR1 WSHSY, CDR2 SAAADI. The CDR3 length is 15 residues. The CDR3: CASSDPEGTASEQYF. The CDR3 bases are TGCGCCAGCAGTGACCCGGAAGGGACTGCCTCCGAGCAGTACTTC.

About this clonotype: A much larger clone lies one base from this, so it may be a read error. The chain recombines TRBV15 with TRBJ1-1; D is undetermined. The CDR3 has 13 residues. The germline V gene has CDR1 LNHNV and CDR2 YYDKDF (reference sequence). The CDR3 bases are TGTGCCGCCAGCAGAGCCAGAAACACTGAAGCTTTCTTT. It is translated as CAASRARNTEAFF. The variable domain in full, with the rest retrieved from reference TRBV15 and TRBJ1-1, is DAMVIQNPRYQVTQFGKPVTLSCSQTLNHNVMYWYQQKSSQAPKLLFHYYDKDFNNEADTPDNFQSRRPNTSFCFLDIRSPGLGDTAMYLCAASRARNTEAFFGQGTRLTVV.

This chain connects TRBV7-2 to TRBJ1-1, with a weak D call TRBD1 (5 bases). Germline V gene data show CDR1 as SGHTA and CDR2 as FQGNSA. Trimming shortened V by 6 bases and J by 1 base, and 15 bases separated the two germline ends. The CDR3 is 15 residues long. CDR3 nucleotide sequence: TGTGCCAGCAGTGGGCAGGGAGTATGGAACACTGAAGCTTTCTTT. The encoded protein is CASSGQGVWNTEAFF.

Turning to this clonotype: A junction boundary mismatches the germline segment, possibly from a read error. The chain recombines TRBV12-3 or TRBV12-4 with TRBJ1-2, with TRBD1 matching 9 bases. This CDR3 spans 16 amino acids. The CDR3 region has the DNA TGTGCCAGCAGTTTATGGTCCGACAGGGGGTTCTATGGCCACACCTTC. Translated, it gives CASSLWSDRGFYGHTF.

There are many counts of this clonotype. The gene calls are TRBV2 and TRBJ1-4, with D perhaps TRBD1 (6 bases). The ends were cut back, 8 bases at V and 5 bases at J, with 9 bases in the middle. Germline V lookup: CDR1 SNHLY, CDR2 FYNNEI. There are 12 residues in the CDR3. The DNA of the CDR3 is TGTGCCAGCTCAGGGGTCAATGAAAAACTGTTTTTT. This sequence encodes CASSGVNEKLFF. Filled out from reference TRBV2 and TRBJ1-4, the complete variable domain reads EPEVTQTPSHQVTQMGQEVILRCVPISNHLYFYWYRQILGQKVEFLVSFYNNEISEKSEIFDDQFSVERPDGSNFTLKIRSTKLEDSAMYFCASSGVNEKLFFGSGTQLSVL.